The TCR beta chain under discussion was sequenced for a study of cytomegalovirus exposure and HLA in healthy donors. About the research overall: The study placed about 81% of its 350 to 450 genotyped donors in the Caucasian-associated ancestry cluster.

The CDR3 is 14 residues long. It was with 60 Vbeta and 13 Jbeta primers that the PCR ran. Assay used: immunoSEQ multiplex PCR; TCRdb lists only in-frame clones, some missing. The sample has about 150,000 clones, about 68% seen once; the top ten hold under 1.5%. The gene calls are TRBV21-1 and TRBJ1-6. TRBV21-1 is termed a pseudogene. Sequencing used PBMCs. The receptor was derived from a man aged 18 to 30 in good health and CMV-seronegative. The CDR3 loop is CASSSRGGYSPLHF. CDR3 in DNA: TGTGCCAGCAGCTCTCGTGGAGGCTATTCACCCCTCCACTTT.